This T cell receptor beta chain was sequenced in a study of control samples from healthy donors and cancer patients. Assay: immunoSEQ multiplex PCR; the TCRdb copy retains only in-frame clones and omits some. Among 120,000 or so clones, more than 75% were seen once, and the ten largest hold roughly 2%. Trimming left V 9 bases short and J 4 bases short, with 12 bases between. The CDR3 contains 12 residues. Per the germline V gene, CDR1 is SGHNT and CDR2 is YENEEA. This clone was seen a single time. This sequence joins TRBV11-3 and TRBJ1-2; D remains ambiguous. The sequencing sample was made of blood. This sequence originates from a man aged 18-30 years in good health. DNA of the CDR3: TGTGCCAGAGGGAGGGAATTCTATGGCTACACCTTC. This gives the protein CARGREFYGYTF.